This T cell receptor beta chain originates from a study of identical twins. A universal primer site came from template switching; cDNA carried unique molecular identifiers. MiXCR, applied by TCRdb to the 5' RACE reads, yields one record per CDR3 protein. This sample has a few hundred thousand distinct CDR3 sequences, with around an eighth found just once. This clonotype was seen just once. The antigen remains undetermined. Study-wide results and caveats: Low generation-probability sequences were in excess among twin-shared out-of-frame alpha sequences.

This CDR3 has 14 residues. V lost 2 bases, J lost 7 bases, and 12 bases lay in between. Germline CDR1 SGHRS, CDR2 YFSETQ. The sample was also linked to a second study, of yellow fever vaccine responses in identical twins.

This receptor was taken from a woman under 30 in good health. Sequencing input: CD4+ T cells sorted from blood. The rearrangement uses TRBV5-1 and TRBJ1-4; D remains unclear. CDR3 bases: TGCGCCAGCAGCTTCCGAGTTGCCGGTGAAAAACTGTTTTTT. It is translated as CASSFRVAGEKLFF.